The clone carrying this T cell receptor beta chain was seen a handful of times. Its antigen is unknown. Given a much more abundant clone one base away, this may be a read error. Axillary draining lymph nodes of breast cancer patients supplied the node samples. The record originates from a study of breast tumors, draining lymph nodes, adjacent tissues. General observations from the study: Tumor and nontumor repertoires were significantly more similar in luminal-like than in basal-like breast cancer.

TCRdb re-called the multiplex PCR reads through MiXCR, storing one row per CDR3 protein. Of approximately 210,000 distinct CDR3 sequences detected, 32% appear once; the ten largest clones hold more than 1.3%. V was cut by 3 bases and J by 4 bases, with 10 bases left in between. The CDR3 loop spans 13 amino acids. Germline assignment: CDR1 SGHTS and CDR2 YDEGEE. Sequenced sample: axillary lymph node tissue. The sequence was obtained from a female donor with breast cancer. Some clones in this sample may be carry-over from other donors' samples. The chain joins TRBV5-8 to TRBJ1-2; D gene unclear. CDR3 loop: CASSSDGTYGYTF. As DNA, the CDR3 is TGTGCCAGCAGCTCGGACGGTACCTATGGCTACACCTTC.